The 23 T cell receptor beta chains below were found in one sample sequenced in a study of response to subunit inactivated influenza vaccine. TCRdb re-called the RT-PCR reads through MiXCR, storing one row per CDR3 protein. The sample lists fewer than 250,000 distinct CDR3 sequences; around 15% were seen once. The sample was CD8+ T cells sorted from PBMCs, taken about 5 days after vaccination. The receptors here all came from a man aged 45-65 years who received an inactivated influenza vaccine.

This chain joins TRBV10-3 and TRBJ2-5; the match to TRBD2 covers 8 bases. This CDR3 region has 13 residues. V lost 8 bases to trimming and J lost 3 bases; unmatched junction nucleotides: 5. Germline values: CDR1 ENHRY, CDR2 SYGVKD. The CDR3 DNA follows: TGTGCCATCGGAACTAGCGGAGAAGAGACCCAGTACTTC. It specifies CAIGTSGEETQYF.

This clonotype appeared a few times. This chain links TRBV24-1 with TRBJ2-7, with 8 nucleotides matching TRBD1. CDR1 is KGHDR and CDR2 is SFDVKD in the germline V gene. This CDR3 is built from 13 residues. V shed 0 bases and J 6 bases; nucleotides not matched to a gene: 0. The DNA of the CDR3 is TGTGCCACCAGTGATTTGCAGGGGGCCGAGCAGTACTTC. Translation gives CATSDLQGAEQYF.

This clonotype has only a few counts. The chain is built from TRBV15 and TRBJ2-2; a possible D gene is TRBD2 (6 bases). Trimming shortened V by 3 bases and J by 10 bases, and 18 bases separated the two germline ends. In germline, CDR1 is LNHNV, CDR2 YYDKDF (reference sequence). This CDR3 comprises 15 residues. The CDR3 sequence: CATSSGRGGVMELFF. For the CDR3, the DNA is TGTGCCACCAGCAGCGGTCGTGGAGGGGTTATGGAGCTGTTTTTT. The complete variable domain, with remaining parts taken from reference TRBV15 and TRBJ2-2, reads DAMVIQNPRYQVTQFGKPVTLSCSQTLNHNVMYWYQQKSSQAPKLLFHYYDKDFNNEADTPDNFQSRRPNTSFCFLDIRSPGLGDTAMYLCATSSGRGGVMELFFGEGSRLTVL.

This clonotype has more than one count but fewer than ten. The chain uses TRBV13 and TRBJ2-3; maybe TRBD1 (6 bases). The CDR3 has 16 residues. Deletions cut 5 bases from V and 4 bases from J, with 19 bases between. Germline V gene lookup returns CDR1 PRHDT and CDR2 FYEKMQ (reference sequence). CDR3 sequence: CASSPEGSGVPDTQYF. Here the CDR3 DNA reads TGTGCCAGCAGCCCAGAGGGATCAGGGGTGCCAGATACGCAGTATTTT. The whole variable domain, remainder taken from reference TRBV13 and TRBJ2-3, is AAGVIQSPRHLIKEKRETATLKCYPIPRHDTVYWYQQGPGQDPQFLISFYEKMQSDKGSIPDRFSAQQFSDYHSELNMSSLELGDSALYFCASSPEGSGVPDTQYFGPGTRLTVL.

V usage is TRBV12-3 or TRBV12-4 and J usage is TRBJ2-5; 7 bases match TRBD1. The CDR3 is 15 residues long. V gave up 5 bases and J gave up 2 bases; unmatched junction bases: 8. CDR3: CASSPYGQEQETQYF. The CDR3 DNA sequence: TGTGCCAGCAGTCCTTACGGACAGGAGCAAGAGACCCAGTACTTC.

V and J are TRBV30 and TRBJ2-1, with 9 bases fitting TRBD2. The V and J ends lost 3 bases and 8 bases, in that order; junction bases with no gene match: 8. The V gene's germline CDR1 is GTSNPN and CDR2 SVGIG (reference sequence). The CDR3 loop spans 14 amino acids. The CDR3 bases are TGTGCCTGGAGCTCGGTAGCGGGAGTATATGAGCAGTTCTTC. It yields the protein CAWSSVAGVYEQFF.

This chain uses TRBV7-8 with TRBJ1-6, with D hard to call. The ends were cut back, 1 base at V and 0 bases at J, with 7 bases in the middle. Germline CDR1 is SGHVS and CDR2 is FQNEAQ. There are 16 residues in the CDR3. The CDR3 protein is CASSLVGSSYNSPLHF. CDR3 nucleotide sequence: TGTGCCAGCAGCTTAGTAGGGAGCTCCTATAATTCACCCCTCCACTTT.

This clonotype has a handful of counts. The chain uses TRBV5-1 and TRBJ2-7; TRBD1 aligns across 9 bases. The CDR3 length is 15 residues. Unmatched junction bases numbered 7, after V lost 0 bases and J lost 6 bases. Germline lookup yields CDR1 SGHRS and CDR2 YFSETQ. CDR3 sequence reads: CASSLAGTGPREQYF. Written as DNA, the CDR3 is TGCGCCAGCAGCTTGGCGGGGACAGGGCCTCGCGAGCAGTACTTC.

The rearrangement uses TRBV6-1 and TRBJ2-3; 7 bases match TRBD1. After removal of 6 bases from V and 4 bases from J, the junction contained 10 bases not matched to a gene. Germline CDR1 and CDR2: MNHNS and SASEGT. CDR3 length: 15 residues. The CDR3 sequence: CASSSRTGRADTQYF. CDR3 bases: TGTGCCAGCAGCTCAAGGACAGGTCGGGCAGATACGCAGTATTTT.

This rearrangement joins TRBV12-3 or TRBV12-4 to TRBJ2-7; 9 bases align to TRBD1. The CDR3 is 16 amino acids. With 7 bases clipped from V and 3 bases from J, the junction kept 13 bases outside the gene matches. CDR3 loop: CASTILPPGQGYEQYF. The CDR3 region has the DNA TGTGCCAGCACCATCTTGCCACCGGGACAGGGCTACGAGCAGTACTTC.

This clonotype was found a few times. The chain combines TRBV6-2 or TRBV6-3 with TRBJ2-3; no clear D. Germline loops: CDR1 MNHEY, CDR2 SVGEGT. V was trimmed by 4 bases and J by 2 bases, leaving 16 bases between them. The CDR3 contains 16 residues. CDR3: CASSWFGAPDTDTQYF. CDR3 coding DNA: TGTGCCAGCAGTTGGTTTGGTGCTCCCGACACAGATACGCAGTATTTT.

This clonotype has a count of ten or more. The chain couples TRBV6-1 to TRBJ2-3; no clear D gene. The germline CDR1 and CDR2 sequences are MNHNS and SASEGT. This CDR3 is 14 amino acids long. Trimming left V 4 bases short and J 0 bases short, with 8 bases between. CDR3 sequence (DNA): TGTGCCAGCAGTGTTGGCGGCAGCACAGATACGCAGTATTTT. This sequence encodes CASSVGGSTDTQYF.

The rearrangement joins TRBV4-2 to TRBJ2-2, with 7 positions matching TRBD2. V shed 1 base, J shed 0 bases, and the junction held 14 bases outside the gene matches. The CDR3 sequence is 20 residues long. CDR1 is LGHNA, CDR2 YNFKEQ, per germline. CDR3 residues: CASSQGKTSREPPNTGELFF. CDR3 DNA sequence: TGTGCCAGCAGCCAAGGCAAGACTAGCAGGGAACCCCCGAACACCGGGGAGCTGTTTTTT.

The table lists this clonotype with a few counts. The V and J genes are TRBV29-1 and TRBJ2-1; TRBD1 matches 8 bases. V lost 1 base to trimming and J lost 10 bases; unmatched junction nucleotides: 6. The CDR3 extends over 13 amino acids. Germline V CDR1 and CDR2: SQVTM, ANQGSEA. The CDR3 DNA sequence: TGCAGCGTTGAAGTAAACAGGGGGAACGAGCAGTTCTTC. Translating it yields CSVEVNRGNEQFF.

V usage is TRBV7-9 and J usage is TRBJ2-1; perhaps D is TRBD1 or TRBD2 (5 bases each). The CDR3 is 15 amino acids. CDR1 SEHNR and CDR2 FQNEAQ come from the germline V gene (reference sequence). The V end lost 3 bases, the J end lost 2 bases, and 11 bases lay between the germline ends. CDR3 protein: CASSFARGAYNEQFF. The CDR3, as DNA: TGTGCCAGCAGCTTTGCGAGGGGCGCCTACAATGAGCAGTTCTTC.

This clonotype was seen a handful of times. The genes are TRBV18 and TRBJ2-2; 11 positions match TRBD2. The CDR3 runs 17 residues. The germline gives CDR1 KGHSH, CDR2 LQKENI. V lost 3 bases, J lost 2 bases, and 5 bases stayed unmatched. This CDR3 reads CASSPYGTSGNTGELFF. The CDR3 bases are TGTGCCAGCTCACCCTATGGGACTAGCGGAAACACCGGGGAGCTGTTTTTT.

The rearrangement links TRBV13 to TRBJ1-1; 8 nucleotides align to TRBD1. The V segment lost 5 bases and the J segment 3 bases; nucleotides outside the gene matches: 5. The germline CDR1 and CDR2 sequences are PRHDT and FYEKMQ (reference sequence). The CDR3 runs to 14 residues. The CDR3 DNA follows: TGTGCCAGCAGCCCTGGACAGGGATACACTGAAGCTTTCTTT. It encodes CASSPGQGYTEAFF. The full variable domain, with the rest looked up from reference TRBV13 and TRBJ1-1, is AAGVIQSPRHLIKEKRETATLKCYPIPRHDTVYWYQQGPGQDPQFLISFYEKMQSDKGSIPDRFSAQQFSDYHSELNMSSLELGDSALYFCASSPGQGYTEAFFGQGTRLTVV.

This clonotype was picked up many times. The chain carries TRBV7-8 and TRBJ2-3; 9 bases map to TRBD2. Germline CDR1 SGHVS, CDR2 FQNEAQ. This CDR3 is 18 amino acids long. Trimming removed 1 base from V and 5 bases from J; junction bases left unmatched: 13. The chain's CDR3 is CASSLEAGIAGVLDTQYF. CDR3 nucleotide sequence: TGTGCCAGCAGCTTAGAGGCGGGGATAGCGGGAGTTCTAGATACGCAGTATTTT.

This clonotype came up many times. The rearrangement joins TRBV6-2 or TRBV6-3 to TRBJ2-2; 10 positions agree with TRBD1. CDR3 length: 14 residues. CDR1 MNHEY and CDR2 SVGEGT come from the germline V gene. The trim removed 8 bases at V and 4 bases at J, leaving 4 bases unmatched. The CDR3 protein is CASGQGGSTGELFF. Here the CDR3 DNA reads TGTGCCAGCGGACAGGGGGGAAGCACCGGGGAGCTGTTTTTT.

This clonotype was observed a few times. The rearrangement joins TRBV11-2 to TRBJ2-1; the match to TRBD2 covers 8 bases. The CDR3 loop spans 16 amino acids. V lost 4 bases and J lost 10; bases outside the gene matches: 15. Germline V CDR1 and CDR2: SGHAT, FQNNGV. This CDR3 reads CASSSTSSGHFVEQFF. The CDR3 nucleotides are TGTGCCAGCAGCTCAACTTCTAGCGGGCACTTTGTGGAGCAGTTCTTC.

This clonotype was seen only a few times. The gene calls are TRBV4-2 and TRBJ2-7, with 7 bases matching TRBD1. CDR1 and CDR2 from the germline V gene are LGHNA and YNFKEQ. There are 15 residues in the CDR3. The V segment lost 1 base and the J segment 4 bases; nucleotides outside the gene matches: 7. In DNA form, the CDR3 reads TGTGCCAGCAGCCAAGCTGGGGGCAGGGGGTACGAGCAGTACTTC. Amino acid sequence: CASSQAGGRGYEQYF.

This clonotype was found a few times. J is TRBJ2-5 and V is TRBV20-1; D possibly corresponds to TRBD2 (5 bases). Germline V CDR1 and CDR2: DFQATT, SNEGSKA (reference sequence). Trimming pared 4 bases from V and 2 bases from J, leaving 14 bases between. This CDR3 has 14 residues. The CDR3 DNA reads TGCAGTGCTAATAGGCGTCGGGGTCAAGAGACCCAGTACTTC. Protein: CSANRRRGQETQYF.

Turning to this clonotype: One junction end disagrees with the germline gene, perhaps due to a read error. The CDR3 region is CASSQGEAGLHNTGELFF. The CDR3 coding sequence is TGCGCCAGCAGTCAAGGAGAAGCGGGGCTACACAACACCGGGGAGCTGTTTTTT. The chain is built from TRBV4-3 and TRBJ2-2; TRBD2 matches at 7 bases. This CDR3 is 18 amino acids long. Germline CDR1 is LGHNA and CDR2 is YSLEER.